This TCR delta chain derives from a study of gamma-delta T cells after stem cell transplantation. The CDR3 is made up of 16 amino acids. The J segment lost 2 bases and the V segment lost 3 bases, leaving 5 bases of the junction unmatched. Germline loops: CDR1 GEAIGNYY, CDR2 EKD. With respect to this clone: Other DNA sequences in this specimen translate into the identical CDR3.

TCRdb reanalysed the RT-PCR reads with CATT. The profile shows roughly 1,500 delta-chain clones, around 3.9% of them singletons. Input material: gamma-delta T cells. This TCR derives from a human donor. It is not recorded whose cells these are; they may come from a transplant donor. This chain connects TRDV2 to TRDJ1; 13 bases map to TRDD3. The DNA of the CDR3 is TGTGCCTGTGACCCACTGGGGGATACGGAAACCGATAAACTCATCTTT. Translation gives CACDPLGDTETDKLIF.